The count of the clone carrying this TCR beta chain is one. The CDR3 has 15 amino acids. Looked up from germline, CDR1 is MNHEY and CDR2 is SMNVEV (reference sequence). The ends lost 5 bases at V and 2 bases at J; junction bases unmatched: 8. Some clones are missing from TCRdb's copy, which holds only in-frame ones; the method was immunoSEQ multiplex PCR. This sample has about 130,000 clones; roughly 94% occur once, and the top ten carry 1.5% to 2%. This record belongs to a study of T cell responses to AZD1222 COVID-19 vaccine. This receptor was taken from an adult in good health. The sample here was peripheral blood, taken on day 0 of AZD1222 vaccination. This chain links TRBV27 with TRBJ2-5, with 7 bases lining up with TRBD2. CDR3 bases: TGTGCCAGCAGTCCCTGGGTTAGCGGGCAAGAGACCCAGTACTTC. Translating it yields CASSPWVSGQETQYF.